This TCR beta chain was retrieved from a study of a mutant IDH1 vaccine in newly diagnosed glioma. Whole-study context: A roughly 60% male, about 40% female split and a mean age of about 40 years characterized treated patients. Patients previously underwent radiotherapy, temozolomide, or both, and most underwent both.

This CDR3 has 15 amino acids. V lost 4 bases and J 5 bases, leaving 19 bases between the germline ends. Germline V gene data show CDR1 as SGHRS and CDR2 as YFSETQ. Noted time point: week 11, during vaccination. The vaccine gave 300 ug of a 20-mer mutant IDH1 peptide subcutaneously per dose. New IDH1-mutant, ATRX-lost WHO grade 3 or 4 astrocytomas occurred in donors. Details on this clone: The antigen is undetermined.

Using immunoSEQ multiplex PCR, the repertoire was profiled, and TCRdb retains in-frame clones only, with some absent. The repertoire holds 25,000 to 35,000 clones, with 90% as singletons. Whole-study results and caveats: Changes to the top peripheral T cell clonotypes appeared unrelated to pseudoprogression.

The sequence came from a man aged 18 to 30 with glioma. The chain employs TRBV5-1 and TRBJ2-7; a possible D gene is TRBD2 (5 bases). Sequenced here: PBMCs, sampled from a glioma patient whose treatment included an IDH1 peptide vaccine. In nucleotides, the CDR3 is TGCGCCAGCAGCCCCCTAGGACTTGCTTGGAACGAGCAGTACTTC. Its translation is CASSPLGLAWNEQYF. The variable domain in full, with the rest retrieved from reference TRBV5-1 and TRBJ2-7, is KAGVTQTPRYLIKTRGQQVTLSCSPISGHRSVSWYQQTPGQGLQFLFEYFSETQRNKGNFPGRFSGRQFSNSRSEMNVSTLELGDSALYLCASSPLGLAWNEQYFGPGTRLTVT.